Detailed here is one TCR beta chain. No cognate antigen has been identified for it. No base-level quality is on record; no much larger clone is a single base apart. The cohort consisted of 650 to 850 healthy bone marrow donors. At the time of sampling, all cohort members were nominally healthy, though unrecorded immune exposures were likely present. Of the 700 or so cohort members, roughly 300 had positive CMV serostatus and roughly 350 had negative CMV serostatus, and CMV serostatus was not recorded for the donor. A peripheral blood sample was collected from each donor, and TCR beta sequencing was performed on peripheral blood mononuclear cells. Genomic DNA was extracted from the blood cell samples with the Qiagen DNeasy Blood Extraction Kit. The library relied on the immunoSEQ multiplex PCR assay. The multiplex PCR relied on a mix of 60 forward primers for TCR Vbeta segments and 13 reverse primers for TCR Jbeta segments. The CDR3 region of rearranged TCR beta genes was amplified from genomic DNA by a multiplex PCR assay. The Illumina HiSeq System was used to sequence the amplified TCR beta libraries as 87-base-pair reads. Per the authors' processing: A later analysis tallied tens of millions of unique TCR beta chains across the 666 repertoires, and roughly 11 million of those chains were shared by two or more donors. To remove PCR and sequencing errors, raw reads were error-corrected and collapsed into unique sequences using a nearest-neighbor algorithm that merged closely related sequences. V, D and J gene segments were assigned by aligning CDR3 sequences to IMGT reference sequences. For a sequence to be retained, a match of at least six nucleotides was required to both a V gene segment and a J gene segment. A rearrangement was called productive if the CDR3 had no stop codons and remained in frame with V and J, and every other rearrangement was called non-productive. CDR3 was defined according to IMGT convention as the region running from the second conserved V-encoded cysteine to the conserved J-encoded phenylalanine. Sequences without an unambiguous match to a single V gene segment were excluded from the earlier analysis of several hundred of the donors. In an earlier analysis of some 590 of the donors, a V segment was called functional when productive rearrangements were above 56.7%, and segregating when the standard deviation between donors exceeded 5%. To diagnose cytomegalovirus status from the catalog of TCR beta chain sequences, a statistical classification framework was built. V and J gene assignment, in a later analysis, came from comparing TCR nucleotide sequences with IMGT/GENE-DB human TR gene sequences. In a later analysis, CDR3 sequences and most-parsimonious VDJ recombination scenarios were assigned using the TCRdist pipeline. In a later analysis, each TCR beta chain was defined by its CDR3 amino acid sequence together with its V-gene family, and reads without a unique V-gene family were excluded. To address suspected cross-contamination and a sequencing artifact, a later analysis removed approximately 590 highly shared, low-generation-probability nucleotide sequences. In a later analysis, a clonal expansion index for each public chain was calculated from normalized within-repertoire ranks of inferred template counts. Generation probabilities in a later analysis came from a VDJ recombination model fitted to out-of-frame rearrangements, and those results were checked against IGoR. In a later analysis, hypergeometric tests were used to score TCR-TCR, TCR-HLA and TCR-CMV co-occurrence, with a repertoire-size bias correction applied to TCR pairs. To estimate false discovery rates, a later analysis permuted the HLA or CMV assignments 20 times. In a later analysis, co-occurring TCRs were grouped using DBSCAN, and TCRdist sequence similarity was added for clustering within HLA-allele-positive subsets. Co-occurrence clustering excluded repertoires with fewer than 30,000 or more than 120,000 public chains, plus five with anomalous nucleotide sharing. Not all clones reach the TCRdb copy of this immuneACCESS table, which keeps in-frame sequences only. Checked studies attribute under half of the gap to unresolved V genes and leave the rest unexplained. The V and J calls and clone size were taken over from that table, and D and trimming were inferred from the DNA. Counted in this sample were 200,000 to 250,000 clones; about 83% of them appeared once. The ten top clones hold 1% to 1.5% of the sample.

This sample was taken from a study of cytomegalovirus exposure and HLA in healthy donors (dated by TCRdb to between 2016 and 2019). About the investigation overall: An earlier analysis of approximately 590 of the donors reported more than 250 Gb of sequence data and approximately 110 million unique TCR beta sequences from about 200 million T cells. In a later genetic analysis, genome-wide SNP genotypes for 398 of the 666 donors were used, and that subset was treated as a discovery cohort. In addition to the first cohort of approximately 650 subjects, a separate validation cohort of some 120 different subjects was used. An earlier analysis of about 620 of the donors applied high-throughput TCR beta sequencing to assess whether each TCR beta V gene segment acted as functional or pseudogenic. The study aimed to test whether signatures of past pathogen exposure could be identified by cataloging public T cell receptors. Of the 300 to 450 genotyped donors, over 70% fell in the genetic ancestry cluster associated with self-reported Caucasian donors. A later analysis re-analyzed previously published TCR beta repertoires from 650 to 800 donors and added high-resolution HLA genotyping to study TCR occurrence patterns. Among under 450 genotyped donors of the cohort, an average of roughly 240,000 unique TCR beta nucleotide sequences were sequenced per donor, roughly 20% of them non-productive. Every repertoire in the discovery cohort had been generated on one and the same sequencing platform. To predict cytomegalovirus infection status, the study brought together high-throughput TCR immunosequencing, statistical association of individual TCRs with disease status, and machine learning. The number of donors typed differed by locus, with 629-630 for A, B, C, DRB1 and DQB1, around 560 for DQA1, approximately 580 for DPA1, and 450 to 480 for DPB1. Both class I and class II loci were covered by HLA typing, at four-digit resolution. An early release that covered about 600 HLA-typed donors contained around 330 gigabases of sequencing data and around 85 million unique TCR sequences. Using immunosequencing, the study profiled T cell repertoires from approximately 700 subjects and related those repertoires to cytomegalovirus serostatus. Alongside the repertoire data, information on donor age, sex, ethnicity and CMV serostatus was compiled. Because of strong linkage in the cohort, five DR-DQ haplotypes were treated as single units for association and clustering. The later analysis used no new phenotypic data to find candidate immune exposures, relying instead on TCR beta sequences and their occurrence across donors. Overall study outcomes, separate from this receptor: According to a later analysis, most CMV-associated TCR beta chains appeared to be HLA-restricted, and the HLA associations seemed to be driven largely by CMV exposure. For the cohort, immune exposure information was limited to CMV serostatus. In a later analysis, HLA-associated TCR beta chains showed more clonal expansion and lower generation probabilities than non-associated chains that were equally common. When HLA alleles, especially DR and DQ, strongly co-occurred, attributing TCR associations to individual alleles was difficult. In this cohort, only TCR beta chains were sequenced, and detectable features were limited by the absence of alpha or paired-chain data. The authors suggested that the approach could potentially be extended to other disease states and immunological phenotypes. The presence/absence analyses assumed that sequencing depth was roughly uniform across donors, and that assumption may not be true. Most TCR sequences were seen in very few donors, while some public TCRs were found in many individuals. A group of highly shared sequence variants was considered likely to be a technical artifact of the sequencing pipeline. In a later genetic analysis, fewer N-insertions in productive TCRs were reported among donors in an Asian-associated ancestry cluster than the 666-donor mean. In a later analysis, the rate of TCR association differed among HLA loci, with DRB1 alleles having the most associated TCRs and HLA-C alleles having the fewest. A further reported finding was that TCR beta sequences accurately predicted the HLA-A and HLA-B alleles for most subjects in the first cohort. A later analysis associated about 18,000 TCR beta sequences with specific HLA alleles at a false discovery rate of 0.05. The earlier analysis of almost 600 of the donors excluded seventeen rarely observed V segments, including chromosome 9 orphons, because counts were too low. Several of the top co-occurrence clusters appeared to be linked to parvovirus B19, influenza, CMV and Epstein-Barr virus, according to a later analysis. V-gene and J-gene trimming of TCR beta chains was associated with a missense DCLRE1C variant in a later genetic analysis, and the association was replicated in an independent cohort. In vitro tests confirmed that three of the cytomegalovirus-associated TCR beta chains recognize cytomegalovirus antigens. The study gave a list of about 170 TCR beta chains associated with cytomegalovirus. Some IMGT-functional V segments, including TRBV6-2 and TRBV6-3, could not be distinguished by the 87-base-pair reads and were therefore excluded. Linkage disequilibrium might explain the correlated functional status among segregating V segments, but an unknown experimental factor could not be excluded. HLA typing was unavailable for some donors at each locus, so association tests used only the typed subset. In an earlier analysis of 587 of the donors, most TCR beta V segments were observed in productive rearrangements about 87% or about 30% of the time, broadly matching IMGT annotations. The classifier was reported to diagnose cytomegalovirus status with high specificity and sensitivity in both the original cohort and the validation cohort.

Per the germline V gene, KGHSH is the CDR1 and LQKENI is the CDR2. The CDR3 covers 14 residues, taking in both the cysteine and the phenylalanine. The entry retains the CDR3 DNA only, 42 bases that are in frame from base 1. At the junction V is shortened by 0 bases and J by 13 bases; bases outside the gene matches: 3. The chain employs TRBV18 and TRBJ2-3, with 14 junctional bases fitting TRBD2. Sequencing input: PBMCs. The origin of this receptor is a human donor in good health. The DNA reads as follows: TGTGCCAGCTCACCACCTGAGACTAGCGGGAGGGAGTATTTT. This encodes CASSPPETSGREYF. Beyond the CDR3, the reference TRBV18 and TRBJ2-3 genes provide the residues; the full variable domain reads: NAGVMQNPRHLVRRRGQEARLRCSPMKGHSHVYWYRQLPEEGLKFMVYLQKENIIDESGMPKERFSAEFPKEGPSILRIQQVVRGDSAAYFCASSPPETSGREYFGPGTRLTVL.